Listed here are 7 T cell receptor beta chains from one sample, sequenced in a study of identical twins. TCRdb reanalysed the 5' RACE reads using MiXCR and keeps one entry per CDR3 protein. The sample carries approximately 500,000 distinct CDR3 sequences, roughly 26% recorded once. These data were likewise used in another study, on T cells expressing NK-cell markers.

Sequencing was performed on CD4+ T cells sorted from blood. Receptors originate from a woman between 18 and 30 years old in good health.

This chain uses TRBV20-1 with TRBJ2-2, with TRBD1 as a possible D gene (6 bases). Germline assignment: CDR1 DFQATT and CDR2 SNEGSKA (reference sequence). The CDR3 runs to 13 residues. Trimming took 1 base from V and 4 from J, leaving 7 bases between them. The CDR3 nucleotides are TGCAGTGCTAGAGCCAGGGGCACCGGGGAGCTGTTTTTT. Its translation: CSARARGTGELFF.

The chain recombines TRBV6-5 with TRBJ2-1; 7 bases line up with TRBD2. The V segment lost 4 bases and the J segment 8 bases; nucleotides outside the gene matches: 8. This CDR3 contains 14 residues. Germline V lookup: CDR1 MNHEY, CDR2 SVGAGI. The CDR3 is CASSFGLVVDEQFF. DNA for the CDR3: TGTGCCAGCAGTTTCGGACTAGTTGTCGATGAGCAGTTCTTC.

The chain is built from TRBV6-2 or TRBV6-3 and TRBJ2-2, with 10 bases aligning to TRBD1. The junction had 10 bases not matched to a gene; V was cut back by 4 bases and J by 8 bases. CDR3 length equals 16 residues. Germline CDR1 is MNHEY and CDR2 is SVGEGT. CDR3 in DNA: TGTGCCAGCAGTTCGCCCGGGACAGGGGTAGCGGGGGAGCTGTTTTTT. Translated, it gives CASSSPGTGVAGELFF.

This rearrangement joins TRBV29-1 to TRBJ1-2; D not resolved. The germline V gene has CDR1 SQVTM and CDR2 ANQGSEA. The CDR3 runs to 12 residues. V was cut by 5 bases and J by 2 bases, with 9 bases left in between. The CDR3 loop reads CSVLAGNYGYTF. The CDR3 DNA reads as TGCAGCGTTCTCGCAGGCAACTATGGCTACACCTTC.

The J gene is TRBJ2-7, the V gene TRBV29-1; 9 nucleotides line up with TRBD1. J gave up 2 bases and V 4 bases, and 6 bases lay outside the gene matches. This CDR3 is 14 amino acids long. Germline V gene lookup returns CDR1 SQVTM and CDR2 ANQGSEA. The CDR3 reads CSVGTRDRAYEQYF. For the CDR3, the DNA is TGCAGCGTTGGTACCCGGGACAGGGCCTACGAGCAGTACTTC.

The chain employs TRBV4-2 and TRBJ1-4; D might be TRBD1 (6 bases). The V end lost 1 base, the J end lost 0 bases, and 21 bases lay between the germline ends. CDR1 LGHNA and CDR2 YNFKEQ come from the germline V gene. The CDR3 extends over 20 amino acids. The CDR3 region is CASSQVLGGSTTATNEKLFF. Here the CDR3 DNA reads TGTGCCAGCAGCCAAGTCTTAGGGGGTAGTACGACGGCAACTAATGAAAAACTGTTTTTT.

In regard to this clonotype: This may come from a read error, since a much larger clone is one base off. The chain couples TRBV18 to TRBJ1-1; a possible D gene is TRBD1 (5 bases). From germline, CDR1 is KGHSH and CDR2 LQKENI. The CDR3 sequence is 13 residues long. In DNA form, the CDR3 reads TGTGCCAACTCACCACAAGTAGGGGCTGAAGCTTTCTTT. Translating it yields CANSPQVGAEAFF.